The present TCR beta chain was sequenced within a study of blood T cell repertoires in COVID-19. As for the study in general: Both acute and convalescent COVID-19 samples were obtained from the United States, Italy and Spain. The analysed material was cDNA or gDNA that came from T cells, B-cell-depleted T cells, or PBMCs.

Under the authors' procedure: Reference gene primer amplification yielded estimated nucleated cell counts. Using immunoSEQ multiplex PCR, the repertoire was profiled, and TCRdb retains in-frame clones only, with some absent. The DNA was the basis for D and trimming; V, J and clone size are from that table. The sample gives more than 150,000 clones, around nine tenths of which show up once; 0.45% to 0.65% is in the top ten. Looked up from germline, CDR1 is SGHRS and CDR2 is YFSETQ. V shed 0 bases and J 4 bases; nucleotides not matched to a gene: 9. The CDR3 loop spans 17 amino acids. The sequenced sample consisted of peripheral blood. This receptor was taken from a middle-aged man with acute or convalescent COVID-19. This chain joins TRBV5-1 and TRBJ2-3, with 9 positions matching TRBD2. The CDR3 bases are TGCGCCAGCAGCTTGGATGATAGCGGGAGCAGTTCAGATACGCAGTATTTT. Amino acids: CASSLDDSGSSSDTQYF.